A single T cell receptor beta chain is shown here with its context. In its sample, this clone was seen many times. Its antigen is unknown. With the read ending 3 residues before the CDR3 end, the germline J gene is used to fill in that end. Equivalent amounts of genomic DNA from CVID and control samples were used as sequencing input. For every sample, a 60 bp segment covering the rearranged TCRbeta CDR3 region was amplified and then sequenced. The immunoSEQ assay, a bias-corrected multiplex PCR combined with high-throughput sequencing, was used to amplify TCRbeta. The source study handled its data this way. Each unique nucleotide sequence was treated as a clone and annotated with V, D and J genes, copy number and frequency. Sequences were labeled productive if in frame, and non-productive if out of frame or containing stop codons. As previously described, Shannon's entropy was used to calculate clonality. The predicted amino acid sequences of productive clones were used to derive mean CDR3 Kyte-Doolittle hydropathy. The R hclust function was used to hierarchically cluster scaled V gene usage with Manhattan distance and complete linkage. Sharing of clones by CDR3 amino acid sequence was evaluated through resampling of 12 repertoires per group over 100 rounds. The repertoires were screened for 60 to 85 published EBV-specific TCRbeta sequences and some 250 published CMV-specific TCRbeta sequences. A couple of CVID samples yielding fewer than 10,000 sequences were excluded from analysis, leaving approximately 40 CVID repertoires. This is the immuneACCESS table as TCRdb keeps it, with only in-frame sequences that have V and J called. A part of the clones is gone; compared with another copy, unresolved V genes explain less than half, and the rest is unexplained. V and J calls plus clone size are reproduced from that table; the DNA served to infer D and trimming. This sample was tabulated with approximately 34,000 clones, among which there are no singletons. Approximately 3.6% of the sample belongs to the ten largest clones.

The data stem from a study of T cell clonality in common variable immunodeficiency (dated by TCRdb to the mid-2010s). Overall study outcomes, separate from this receptor: TCRbeta clonality was higher in CVID subjects than in healthy controls (t-test p = 0.018), and the increase was most characteristic of about a third of subjects. Reportedly, TCRbeta sequences from CVID had fewer deletions and N-nucleotide insertions, and highly modified clones with 13 or more V deletions were absent from CVID. Healthy controls shared more TCRbeta clones with each other than CVID subjects shared among themselves (p < 0.0001). It was noted by the authors that sequencing of the repertoires of T cell subpopulations would be needed to clarify the cause of the increased clonality in CVID. Despite equal DNA input, controls averaged roughly 84,000 unique sequences per sample versus about 30,000 in CVID samples. Correlations of repertoire features with clinical complications were constrained by heterogeneity among patients within the CVID cohort.

Both CVID patients and healthy controls were predominantly of Caucasian heritage. From each donor, about 4.5 to 8.5 ml of heparinized peripheral whole blood was collected. TCRbeta CDR3 repertoires were sequenced from genomic DNA of adults with common variable immune deficiency (CVID) and healthy adult controls. There were approximately 22 healthy adult volunteers in the control group (approximately 12 female and some ten male), ranging in age from about 23 to 70 years, with a mean age of 34. Diluted blood was density-centrifuged over Hypaque 1077 or Ficoll-Paque to isolate peripheral blood mononuclear cells. Unsorted mononuclear cells served as the source of genomic DNA, which was extracted either by Qiagen column purification or by a centrifugation-based method. A distance of 11 bases separates the germline ends of V and J, which lose 4 bases and 1 base respectively. From the cysteine through the phenylalanine, the CDR3 covers 14 amino acids. Shown are 33 bases from within the CDR3, in frame from base 1. For CDR1 and CDR2, the germline V gene lists MNHNS and SASEGT.

The receptor chain draws on TRBV6-1 and TRBJ2-7; the D gene is perhaps TRBD1, from 6 matching bases. Input material: peripheral blood mononuclear cells. The TCR comes from a person between 18 and 75 years old in good health. Here the CDR3 is given as CASSAQGASYEQYF. The sequenced CDR3 bases are TGTGCCAGCAGTGCACAGGGCGCATCCTACGAG.